The clone carrying this T cell receptor beta chain turned up a few times. These data originate in a study of pediatric ulcerative colitis. Rectal tissue came from one to two pinch biopsies taken at colonoscopy. The CDR3 spans 15 residues. Trimming took off 0 bases at V and 7 bases at J, with 13 bases between the two ends. Germline V gives CDR1 MNHEY, CDR2 SVGAGI. Sequencing was at survey level. TCRdb's copy holds only in-frame clones and misses some; the assay was immunoSEQ multiplex PCR. The sample yields tens of thousands of clones, 60% to 85% seen once. V and J are TRBV6-5 and TRBJ1-5, with D perhaps matching TRBD1 (5 bases). The TCR was taken from a girl between 10 and 17 years old with moderate ulcerative colitis. Sequences were obtained from gut tissue. The DNA of the CDR3 is TGTGCCAGCAGTTACTCGTCTGCAGGGACCCAGCCCCAGCATTTT. Protein: CASSYSSAGTQPQHF.